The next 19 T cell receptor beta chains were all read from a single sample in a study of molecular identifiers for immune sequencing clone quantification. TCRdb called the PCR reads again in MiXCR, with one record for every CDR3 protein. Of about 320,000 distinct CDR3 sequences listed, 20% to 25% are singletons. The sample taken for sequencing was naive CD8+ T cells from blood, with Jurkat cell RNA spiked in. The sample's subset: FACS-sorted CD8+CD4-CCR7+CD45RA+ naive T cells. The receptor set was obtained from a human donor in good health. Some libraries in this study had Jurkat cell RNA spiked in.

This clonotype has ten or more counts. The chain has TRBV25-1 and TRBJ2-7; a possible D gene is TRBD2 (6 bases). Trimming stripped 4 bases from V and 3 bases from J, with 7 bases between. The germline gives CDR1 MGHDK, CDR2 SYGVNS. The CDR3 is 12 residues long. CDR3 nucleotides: TGTGCCAGCAGTGGACTAGGCTACGAGCAGTACTTC. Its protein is CASSGLGYEQYF.

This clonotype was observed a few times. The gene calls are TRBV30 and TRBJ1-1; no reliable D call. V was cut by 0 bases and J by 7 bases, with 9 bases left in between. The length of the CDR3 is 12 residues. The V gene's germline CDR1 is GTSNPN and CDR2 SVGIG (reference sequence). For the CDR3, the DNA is TGTGCCTGGAGTGTTGCGGGGATTGAAGCTTTCTTT. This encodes CAWSVAGIEAFF.

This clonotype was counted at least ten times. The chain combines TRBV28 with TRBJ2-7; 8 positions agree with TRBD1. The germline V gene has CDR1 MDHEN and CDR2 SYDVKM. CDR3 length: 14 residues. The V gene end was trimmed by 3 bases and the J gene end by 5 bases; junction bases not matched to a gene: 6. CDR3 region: CASSFRSGGDEQYF. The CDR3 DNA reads TGTGCCAGCAGTTTCCGATCAGGGGGCGACGAGCAGTACTTC.

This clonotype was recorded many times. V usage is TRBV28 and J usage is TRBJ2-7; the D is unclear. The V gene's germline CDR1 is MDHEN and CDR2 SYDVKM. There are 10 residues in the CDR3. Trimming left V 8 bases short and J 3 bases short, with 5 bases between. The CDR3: CASRRYEQYF. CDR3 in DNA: TGTGCCAGCCGACGCTACGAGCAGTACTTC.

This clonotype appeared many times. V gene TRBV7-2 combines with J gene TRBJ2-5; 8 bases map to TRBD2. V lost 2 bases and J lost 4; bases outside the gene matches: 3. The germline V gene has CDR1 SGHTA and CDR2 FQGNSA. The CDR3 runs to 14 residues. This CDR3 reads CASSLSGLAETQYF. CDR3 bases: TGTGCCAGCAGCTTAAGTGGACTAGCAGAGACCCAGTACTTC.

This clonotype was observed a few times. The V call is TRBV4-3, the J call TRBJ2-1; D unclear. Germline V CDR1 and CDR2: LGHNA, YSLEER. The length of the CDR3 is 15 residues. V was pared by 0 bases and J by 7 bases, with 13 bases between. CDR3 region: CASSQDRPPVNEQFF. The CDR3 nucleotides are TGCGCCAGCAGCCAAGATCGCCCACCTGTGAATGAGCAGTTCTTC.

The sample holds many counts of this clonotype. The CDR3 nucleotides read TGTGCCAGCAGTTCCGTTCGCCCAGGCGAGCAGTACTTC. Its protein is CASSSVRPGEQYF. The chain employs TRBV28 and TRBJ2-7; unclear D gene. The CDR3 sequence is 13 residues long. Trimming took 4 bases from V and 6 from J, leaving 13 bases between them. Germline CDR1 MDHEN, CDR2 SYDVKM.

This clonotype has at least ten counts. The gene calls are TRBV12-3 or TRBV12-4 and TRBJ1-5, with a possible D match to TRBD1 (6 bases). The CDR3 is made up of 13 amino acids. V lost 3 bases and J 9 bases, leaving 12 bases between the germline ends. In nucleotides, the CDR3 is TGTGCCAGCAGTTTTCTTGGGGGCGGGCCCCAGCATTTT. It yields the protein CASSFLGGGPQHF.

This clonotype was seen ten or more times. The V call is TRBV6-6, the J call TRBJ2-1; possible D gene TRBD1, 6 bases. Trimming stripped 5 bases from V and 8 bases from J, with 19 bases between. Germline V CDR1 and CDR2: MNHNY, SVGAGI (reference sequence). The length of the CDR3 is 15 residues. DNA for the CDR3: TGTGCCAGCAGTGTACTAGGGGGACGTTTCGATGAGCAGTTCTTC. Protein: CASSVLGGRFDEQFF.

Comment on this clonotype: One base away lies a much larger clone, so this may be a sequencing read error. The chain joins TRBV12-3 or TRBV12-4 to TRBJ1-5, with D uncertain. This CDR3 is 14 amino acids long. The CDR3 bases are TGTGGCAGCAGTTTTGACGGTAGCAATCAGCCCCAGCATTTT. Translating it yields CGSSFDGSNQPQHF.

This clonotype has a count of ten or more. CDR3 in amino acids: CSVRDHTDTQYF. The CDR3 DNA is TGCAGCGTGAGGGATCACACAGATACGCAGTATTTT. The chain uses TRBV29-1 and TRBJ2-3; D is perhaps TRBD2 (5 bases). V lost 6 bases and J lost 2, with 9 bases in between. Germline V gene data show CDR1 as SQVTM and CDR2 as ANQGSEA. CDR3 length: 12 residues.

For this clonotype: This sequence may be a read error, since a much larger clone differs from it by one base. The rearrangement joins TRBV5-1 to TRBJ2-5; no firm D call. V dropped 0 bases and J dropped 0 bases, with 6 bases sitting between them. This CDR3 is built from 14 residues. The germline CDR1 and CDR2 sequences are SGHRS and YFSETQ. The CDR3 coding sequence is TGCGCCAGCAGCTTGGAAGACGACCAAGAGACCCAGTACTTC. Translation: CASSLEDDQETQYF.

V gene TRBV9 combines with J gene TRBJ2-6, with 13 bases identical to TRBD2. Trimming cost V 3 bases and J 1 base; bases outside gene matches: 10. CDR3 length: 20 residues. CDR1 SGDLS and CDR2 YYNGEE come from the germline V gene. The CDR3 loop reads CASSGPGTSGVVSGANVLTF. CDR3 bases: TGTGCCAGCAGCGGGCCCGGGACTAGCGGGGTTGTGTCTGGGGCCAACGTCCTGACTTTC. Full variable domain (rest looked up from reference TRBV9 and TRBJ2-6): DSGVTQTPKHLITATGQRVTLRCSPRSGDLSVYWYQQSLDQGLQFLIQYYNGEERAKGNILERFSAQQFPDLHSELNLSSLELGDSALYFCASSGPGTSGVVSGANVLTFGAGSRLTVL.

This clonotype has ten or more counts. CDR3 amino acids: CASSLVPQETQYF. DNA for the CDR3: TGTGCCAGCAGCTTGGTCCCCCAAGAGACCCAGTACTTC. The J gene is TRBJ2-5, the V gene TRBV5-4; no reliable D call. CDR1 is SGHNT and CDR2 is YYREEE in the germline V gene (reference sequence). This CDR3 has 13 residues. Trimming removed 0 bases from V and 1 base from J, with 4 bases in between.

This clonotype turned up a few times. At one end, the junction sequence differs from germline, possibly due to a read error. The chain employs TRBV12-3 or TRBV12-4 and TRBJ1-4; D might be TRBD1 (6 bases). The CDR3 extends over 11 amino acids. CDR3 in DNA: TGTGCCAGCAGTTTTTCCGGGACACCGGTTTTT. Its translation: CASSFSGTPVF.

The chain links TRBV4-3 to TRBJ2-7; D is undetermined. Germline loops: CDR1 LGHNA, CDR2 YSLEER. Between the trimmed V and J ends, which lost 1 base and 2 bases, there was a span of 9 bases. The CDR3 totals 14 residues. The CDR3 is CASSQALGTYEQYF. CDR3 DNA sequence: TGCGCCAGCAGCCAAGCGTTGGGAACCTACGAGCAGTACTTC.

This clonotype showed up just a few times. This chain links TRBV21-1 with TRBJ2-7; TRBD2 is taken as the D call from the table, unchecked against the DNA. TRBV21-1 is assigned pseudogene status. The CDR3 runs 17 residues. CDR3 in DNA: TGTGCCAGCGACGAAGGACTAGCGGGAGAGTTTTCCTACGAGCAGTACTTC. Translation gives CASDEGLAGEFSYEQYF.

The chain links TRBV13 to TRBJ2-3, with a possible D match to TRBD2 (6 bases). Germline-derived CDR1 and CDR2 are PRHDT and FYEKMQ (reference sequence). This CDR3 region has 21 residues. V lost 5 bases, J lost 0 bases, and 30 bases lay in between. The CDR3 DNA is TGTGCCAGCAGCACTACCTCCGGGACTCCTAAAGGGGCTTCTAGCACAGATACGCAGTATTTT. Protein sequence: CASSTTSGTPKGASSTDTQYF.

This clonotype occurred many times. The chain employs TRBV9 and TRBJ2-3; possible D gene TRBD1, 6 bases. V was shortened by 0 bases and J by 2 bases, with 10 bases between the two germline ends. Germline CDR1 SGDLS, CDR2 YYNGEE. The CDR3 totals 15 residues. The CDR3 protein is CASSVEQGITDTQYF. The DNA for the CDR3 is TGTGCCAGCAGCGTAGAACAGGGCATCACAGATACGCAGTATTTT.